This T cell receptor beta chain is from a study of glioma-infiltrating T cells after dendritic cell vaccination. Study background: Dendritic cell vaccination trial patients had either newly diagnosed or recurrent glioblastoma. Patients received three intradermal dendritic cell vaccine injections at biweekly intervals. Whole-study findings and limits: Complete blood and tumor specimen sets were limited to few patients.

Time point noted: after dendritic cell vaccination, including at tumor progression/relapse. Patients had residual fresh-frozen tumor tissue and more than two years of survival data. Profiling relied on immunoSEQ multiplex PCR, and the TCRdb table lists in-frame clones only, not all of them. Among approximately 110,000 clones listed, 90% were seen once. Comments on this clone: What it recognizes is unknown.

CDR1 is SGHVS and CDR2 is FQNEAQ in the germline V gene. V lost 7 bases, J lost 3 bases, and 12 bases lay in between. The CDR3 contains 13 residues. This TCR was recovered from a human donor with glioblastoma. The chain uses TRBV7-8 and TRBJ1-1, with TRBD1 as a possible D gene (5 bases). Sequencing used blood, obtained after dendritic cell vaccination. The CDR3 region is CASNLGGHTEAFF. In DNA form, the CDR3 reads TGTGCCAGCAACTTGGGGGGACACACTGAAGCTTTCTTT.